Ten or more counts support the clone carrying this T cell receptor beta chain. Its antigen is unidentified. The sample belongs to a study of molecular identifiers for immune sequencing clone quantification. Making the bulk TCR libraries relied on previously described methods and listed TCR primers. TCRdb independently ran MiXCR on the PCR reads; one entry per CDR3 protein. The sample carries just under 650,000 distinct CDR3 sequences, 20% recorded once. General study findings and limits: Spiked TCR RNA from one Jurkat cell reportedly showed up when mixed among one million naive cells. The share of molecules held by clones above 20 RNA copies was over 99% in effector cells and under 1% in naive cells.

The CDR3 length is 13 residues. Germline CDR1 is MGHRA and CDR2 is YSYEKL. Trimming cost V 0 bases and J 6 bases, with 5 bases left between them. Sequencing was carried out using naive CD8+ T cells from blood, with Jurkat cell RNA spiked in. The subset denotes: FACS-sorted CD8+CD4-CCR7+CD45RA+ naive T cells. V usage is TRBV4-1 and J usage is TRBJ2-2; D remains unclear. The source is a human donor in good health. Some libraries in this study had Jurkat cell RNA spiked in. CDR3 amino acids: CASSQEYAGELFF. DNA for the CDR3: TGCGCCAGCAGCCAAGAATATGCCGGGGAGCTGTTTTTT.